The 8 T cell receptor beta chains below were found in one sample sequenced in a study of blood T cells in healthy people across ages. Primers used in a second PCR of about 7 to 12 cycles were a sample-barcoded 5' primer and a J-beta primer mix. Via MiXCR, TCRdb re-called the 5' RACE reads, giving one row per CDR3 protein. The sample comprises some 700,000 distinct CDR3 sequences, 20% to 25% of which are singletons, and around 22% rests with the top ten. The sequencing sample was made of blood. These receptors came from a man in his 70s in good health.

This clonotype showed up just a few times. The rearrangement joins TRBV20-1 to TRBJ1-6, with D maybe TRBD1 (6 bases). This CDR3 is built from 13 residues. CDR1 and CDR2 (germline): DFQATT, SNEGSKA (reference sequence). The V gene lost 5 bases and the J gene lost 10 bases, with 15 bases spanning the gap. The CDR3 DNA follows: TGCAGTGCTTTGGGACATGGAAACTCACCCCTCCACTTT. It specifies CSALGHGNSPLHF.

This clonotype was counted between two and nine times. The chain couples TRBV18 to TRBJ1-1, with D possibly matching TRBD1 (5 bases). Germline CDR1 and CDR2: KGHSH and LQKENI. The CDR3 loop spans 15 amino acids. The V end lost 3 bases, the J end lost 1 base, and 12 bases lay between the germline ends. CDR3 nucleotide sequence: TGTGCCAGCTCACCGGGGCTCCATCCGAACACTGAAGCTTTCTTT. Its translation: CASSPGLHPNTEAFF.

Details on this clonotype: One base away lies a much larger clone, so this may be a sequencing read error. The V and J genes are TRBV10-3 and TRBJ2-7; 8 bases map to TRBD1. CDR1 is ENHRY and CDR2 is SYGVKD in the germline V gene. The CDR3 is 13 amino acids. Trimming at V came to 8 bases and at J to 0 bases, leaving 3 bases not matched to a gene. The CDR3 coding sequence is TGTGCCATCTGGACAGGGAGCTCCTACGAGCAGTACTTC. This encodes CAIWTGSSYEQYF.

This chain joins TRBV5-1 and TRBJ2-3; D not resolved. The CDR3 is made up of 13 amino acids. Germline values: CDR1 SGHRS, CDR2 YFSETQ. The V and J ends lost 3 bases and 6 bases respectively, with 11 bases between them. CDR3 bases: TGCGCCAGCAGCTCTACGGTGGTGGATACGCAGTATTTT. Encoded protein: CASSSTVVDTQYF.

This chain uses TRBV12-3 or TRBV12-4 with TRBJ2-3; 10 positions match TRBD1. The CDR3 consists of 15 residues. Trimming removed 5 bases from V and 4 bases from J; junction bases left unmatched: 6. Here the CDR3 DNA reads TGTGCCAGCAGTCATCGACAGGGGGCTGCAGATACGCAGTATTTT. Translating gives CASSHRQGAADTQYF.

V is TRBV25-1 and J is TRBJ2-1; 7 bases are shared with TRBD1. With V trimmed by 6 bases and J by 2 bases, 4 bases remained unmatched. The CDR3 sequence is 14 residues long. Germline CDR1 is MGHDK and CDR2 is SYGVNS. CDR3 nucleotides: TGTGCCAGCAGACGACAGGGCACCTACAATGAGCAGTTCTTC. This codes for CASRRQGTYNEQFF.

This clonotype was counted between two and nine times. CDR3 coding DNA: TGCAGTGCTGGGGGGAACACTGAAGCTTTCTTT. Its protein product is CSAGGNTEAFF. The chain combines TRBV20-1 with TRBJ1-1; possible D gene TRBD1, 5 bases. Germline V gene sequence: CDR1 DFQATT, CDR2 SNEGSKA (reference sequence). The length of the CDR3 is 11 residues. V lost 5 bases, J lost 1 base, and 5 bases lay in between.

At least ten counts were recorded for this clonotype. V is TRBV7-6 and J is TRBJ2-5; D possibly corresponds to TRBD2 (6 bases). The CDR3 is 13 residues long. V lost 8 bases to trimming and J lost 2 bases, with 12 bases between them. Per germline, CDR1 SGHVS and CDR2 FNYEAQ. The CDR3 loop reads CASSGGLQETQYF. The CDR3 DNA sequence: TGTGCCAGCTCCGGGGGATTACAAGAGACCCAGTACTTC.